The 23 T cell receptor beta chains given below trace back to one sample, sequenced in a study of blood T cell repertoires in COVID-19 (dated by TCRdb to 2018 to 2020). The method was the immunoSEQ multiplex PCR assay. The table was pulled from immuneACCESS by TCRdb, which kept in-frame rearrangements only. Such tables lose some clones; where checked, under half of the loss comes from unresolved V genes, and the rest has no known cause. This sample comprises approximately 120,000 clones, around three quarters of them detected only once. The ten largest clones capture almost 4.5% of the sample. Sample: peripheral blood. The receptors stem from a human donor in a cohort sampled during active or convalescent COVID-19.

In this sample, this clone turned up a few times. In the same sample, other DNA sequences code for this CDR3. V gene TRBV9 combines with J gene TRBJ2-3; D is undetermined. The V gene's germline CDR1 is SGDLS and CDR2 YYNGEE. V lost 0 bases and J 3 bases, leaving 14 bases between the germline ends. The CDR3 has 16 residues. The CDR3 region is CASSVARSTSTDTQYF. CDR3 bases: TGTGCCAGCAGCGTAGCTCGGTCCACCTCAACAGATACGCAGTATTTT.

The chain is built from TRBV7-2 and TRBJ1-3; D not certain. V shed 2 bases and J shed 2 bases, with 7 bases lying between them. Germline V gene data show CDR1 as SGHTA and CDR2 as FQGNSA. There are 14 residues in the CDR3. CDR3 DNA: TGTGCCAGCAGCTTATCGGCGGCTGGAAACACCATATATTTT. Amino acid sequence: CASSLSAAGNTIYF.

The chain carries TRBV24-1 and TRBJ2-3, with D perhaps matching TRBD2 (6 bases). The CDR3 loop spans 16 amino acids. V was shortened by 7 bases and J by 0 bases, with 16 bases between the two germline ends. Per the germline V gene, CDR1 is KGHDR and CDR2 is SFDVKD. The CDR3 bases are TGTGCCACCAGGTCTAGCGAGAGACTTAGCACAGATACGCAGTATTTT. It codes for CATRSSERLSTDTQYF.

This clone was counted only a few times. V gene TRBV5-6 combines with J gene TRBJ1-5; D gene ambiguous. Germline lookup yields CDR1 SGHDT and CDR2 YYEEEE. CDR3 length equals 14 residues. The V end was cut by 4 bases, the J end by 9 bases, with 17 bases between. CDR3 sequence (DNA): TGTGCCAGCAGCCGAGATCCGGGAGGTGTGCCCCAGCATTTT. Translated: CASSRDPGGVPQHF.

J is TRBJ1-4 and V is TRBV25-1, with D uncertain. The CDR3 extends over 14 amino acids. Between the trimmed V and J ends, which lost 6 bases and 0 bases, there was a span of 8 bases. The germline CDR1 and CDR2 sequences are MGHDK and SYGVNS. CDR3 amino acids: CASSPFATNEKLFF. The CDR3 nucleotides read TGTGCCAGCAGCCCATTTGCAACTAATGAAAAACTGTTTTTT.

This clone turned up a few times. V and J are TRBV19 and TRBJ1-5, with D possibly being TRBD1 (6 bases). Trimming pared 5 bases from V and 3 bases from J, leaving 8 bases between. Germline CDR1 LNHDA, CDR2 SQIVND (reference sequence). This CDR3 is built from 13 residues. The CDR3 region is CASSYRDNQPQHF. In DNA, the CDR3 is TGTGCCAGTAGTTACAGGGACAATCAGCCCCAGCATTTT.

The chain recombines TRBV5-1 with TRBJ2-7; TRBD1 matches 8 bases. The CDR3 runs to 13 residues. CDR1 and CDR2 from the germline V gene are SGHRS and YFSETQ. Losses at the gene ends were 4 bases for V and 5 bases for J; bases not matched to a gene: 5. The CDR3 DNA sequence: TGCGCCAGCAGCGCCGACAGGGGAAACGAGCAGTACTTC. Translated: CASSADRGNEQYF.

The chain employs TRBV7-9 and TRBJ2-1; 8 nucleotides line up with TRBD2. V shed 5 bases and J 2 bases; nucleotides not matched to a gene: 5. CDR3 length: 15 residues. Looked up from germline, CDR1 is SEHNR and CDR2 is FQNEAQ (reference sequence). The CDR3 is CASSPPGGAYNEQFF. The CDR3 DNA reads TGTGCCAGCAGCCCCCCGGGGGGGGCCTACAATGAGCAGTTCTTC.

The rearrangement links TRBV7-3 to TRBJ2-7; maybe TRBD2 (6 bases). Germline loops: CDR1 SGHTA, CDR2 FQGTGA. Trimming removed 6 bases from V and 5 bases from J, with 14 bases in between. The CDR3 totals 13 residues. CDR3 loop: CASSPIPGDEQYF. CDR3 nucleotide sequence: TGTGCCAGCAGTCCGATTCCGGGGGACGAGCAGTACTTC.

V is TRBV19 and J is TRBJ1-1; D not certain. Germline V gene lookup returns CDR1 LNHDA and CDR2 SQIVND (reference sequence). Trimming stripped 2 bases from V and 1 base from J, with 11 bases between. The CDR3 extends over 15 amino acids. CDR3 DNA sequence: TGTGCCAGTAGTATATTTCCTCTCGGGAACACTGAAGCTTTCTTT. Protein: CASSIFPLGNTEAFF.

The chain couples TRBV18 to TRBJ1-6, with 12 nucleotides matching TRBD1. Germline-derived CDR1 and CDR2 are KGHSH and LQKENI. The V gene end was trimmed by 2 bases and the J gene end by 10 bases; junction bases not matched to a gene: 3. The CDR3 extends over 15 amino acids. CDR3 sequence reads: CASSPGTGGESPLHF. For the CDR3, the DNA is TGTGCCAGCTCACCAGGGACAGGGGGCGAGTCACCCCTCCACTTT.

CDR3 loop: CASSQTILAGLYNEQFF. Here the CDR3 DNA reads TGCGCCAGCAGCCAGACCATCCTAGCGGGGCTATACAATGAGCAGTTCTTC. The chain carries TRBV4-1 and TRBJ2-1, with TRBD2 matching 9 bases. Germline-derived CDR1 and CDR2 are MGHRA and YSYEKL. The ends lost 3 bases at V and 4 bases at J; junction bases unmatched: 10. The CDR3 has 17 amino acids.

The chain recombines TRBV6-4 with TRBJ1-2; 10 bases are a match to TRBD1. The CDR3 extends over 14 amino acids. Germline V gene data show CDR1 as MRHNA and CDR2 as SNTAGT. The ends lost 6 bases at V and 2 bases at J; junction bases unmatched: 3. For the CDR3, the DNA is TGTGCCAGCAGCGAGGGACAGGGGAACTATGGCTACACCTTC. It specifies CASSEGQGNYGYTF.

The rearrangement joins TRBV29-1 to TRBJ1-1, with 9 positions matching TRBD1. CDR1 and CDR2 from the germline V gene are SQVTM and ANQGSEA. J gave up 12 bases and V 0 bases, and 8 bases lay outside the gene matches. CDR3 size: 13 residues. The CDR3: CSVEDARDRVTFF. CDR3 coding DNA: TGCAGCGTTGAAGATGCCCGGGACAGGGTCACTTTCTTT.

V and J are TRBV6-1 and TRBJ2-7, with no clear D. The CDR3 sequence is 12 residues long. Trimming stripped 1 base from V and 9 bases from J, with 10 bases between. The germline V gene has CDR1 MNHNS and CDR2 SASEGT. This CDR3 reads CASSEVAWRQYF. The CDR3 DNA reads TGTGCCAGCAGTGAAGTCGCCTGGAGGCAGTACTTC.

The gene calls are TRBV9 and TRBJ1-4; perhaps TRBD1 as D (5 bases). The germline CDR1 and CDR2 sequences are SGDLS and YYNGEE. The CDR3 loop spans 18 amino acids. Trimming cost V 4 bases and J 0 bases, with 19 bases left between them. The CDR3 DNA reads as TGTGCCAGCAGCCGAGAGGGACTCCGGGGGTCAACTAATGAAAAACTGTTTTTT. Its protein product is CASSREGLRGSTNEKLFF.

The chain uses TRBV11-3 and TRBJ2-1; no definite D call. CDR1 is SGHNT, CDR2 YENEEA, per germline. Trimming removed 5 bases at V and 7 bases at J, with 9 bases between. The CDR3 is 12 amino acids. CDR3: CASSLNGNEQFF. CDR3 nucleotide sequence: TGTGCCAGCAGCCTAAACGGGAATGAGCAGTTCTTC. The complete variable domain, with remaining parts taken from reference TRBV11-3 and TRBJ2-1, reads EAGVVQSPRYKIIEKKQPVAFWCNPISGHNTLYWYLQNLGQGPELLIRYENEEAVDDSQLPKDRFSAERLKGVDSTLKIQPAELGDSAVYLCASSLNGNEQFFGPGTRLTVL.

The gene calls are TRBV7-2 and TRBJ2-7; TRBD1 agrees at 11 bases. The CDR3 spans 15 residues. V lost 5 bases to trimming and J lost 7 bases; unmatched junction nucleotides: 10. The V gene's germline CDR1 is SGHTA and CDR2 FQGNSA. For the CDR3, the DNA is TGTGCCAGCAGCGCGTCTCCGGGACAGGGGGAAGAGCAGTACTTC. It is translated as CASSASPGQGEEQYF.

This chain uses TRBV3-1 (or the pseudogene TRBV3-2) with TRBJ2-1, with TRBD2 matching over 10 bases. Germline V lookup: CDR1 LGHDT, CDR2 YNNKEL (reference sequence). This CDR3 is 15 amino acids long. V shed 3 bases, J shed 2 bases, and the junction held 1 base outside the gene matches. This CDR3 reads CASSHSGRTYNEQFF. CDR3 sequence (DNA): TGTGCCAGCAGCCATAGCGGGAGGACCTACAATGAGCAGTTCTTC.

V and J are TRBV5-1 and TRBJ2-5, with 7 bases matching TRBD1. V lost 4 bases to trimming and J lost 2 bases; unmatched junction nucleotides: 2. Germline loops: CDR1 SGHRS, CDR2 YFSETQ. The CDR3 spans 13 residues. The CDR3 sequence: CASSTGQQETQYF. The CDR3 region has the DNA TGCGCCAGCAGCACGGGACAGCAAGAGACCCAGTACTTC.

This clone was found once. The rearrangement uses TRBV6-5 and TRBJ1-2; D is perhaps TRBD1 (5 bases). The CDR3 is made up of 12 amino acids. Between the trimmed V and J ends, which lost 5 bases and 5 bases, there was a span of 9 bases. The germline gives CDR1 MNHEY, CDR2 SVGAGI. CDR3 coding DNA: TGTGCCAGCAGTAGTACAGGTTATGGCTACACCTTC. Its translation: CASSSTGYGYTF.

The chain carries TRBV3-1 (or the pseudogene TRBV3-2) and TRBJ1-1, with TRBD1 as a possible D gene (5 bases). Per germline, CDR1 LGHDT and CDR2 YNNKEL (reference sequence). V was cut by 5 bases and J by 4 bases, with 17 bases left in between. The CDR3 has 15 residues. CDR3 bases: TGTGCCAGCAGCAGACCAGGGATAATACTCACTGAAGCTTTCTTT. Translating gives CASSRPGIILTEAFF.

The chain employs TRBV30 and TRBJ2-1; D might be TRBD2 (7 bases). Per germline, CDR1 GTSNPN and CDR2 SVGIG (reference sequence). There are 17 residues in the CDR3. V lost 0 bases and J 0 bases, leaving 15 bases between the germline ends. This chain's CDR3 is CAWSVLWRGPSYNEQFF. The CDR3, as DNA: TGTGCCTGGAGTGTACTGTGGCGGGGGCCCTCCTACAATGAGCAGTTCTTC.